The entry below describes one TCR beta chain. The target antigen is unknown. This entry comes from a study of shared clonotypes between healthy human individuals. Study-level information: Serving as donors were two women and three men, whose ages spanned 18 to 49.

Clones were read by immunoSEQ multiplex PCR, and TCRdb kept only the in-frame ones, dropping some. The profile shows millions of clones, about 94% of them singletons. This CDR3 comprises 14 residues. Germline V gene sequence: CDR1 MGHRA, CDR2 YSYEKL. The V gene lost 6 bases and the J gene lost 3 bases, with 11 bases spanning the gap. Study conclusions and caveats: Shared clonotypes across all four donors exceeded non-shared ones in generation probability. The naive CD4 repertoires of a handful of donors were compared, and approximately 4.7% of clonotypes were shared.

Naive CD8 cells lacked CD45RO and underwent positive selection for CCR7, leaving out terminally differentiated effector memory CD45RA+ cells. V gene TRBV4-1 combines with J gene TRBJ1-4; D remains unclear. The clonotype comes from a young man in good health. Material: naive CD8+ T cells sorted from blood. CDR3 loop: CASREPEANEKLFF. The CDR3, as DNA: TGCGCCAGCAGAGAACCGGAGGCTAATGAAAAACTGTTTTTT.